The clone carrying this TCR beta chain appeared a few times. Antigen unknown. Replicate PCRs run on sorted subsets employed approximately 0.2 ug DNA, around 27,000 T cell genomes. Repertoires were generated with immunoSEQ multiplex PCR, while TCRdb's copy carries only in-frame clones and drops some. The sample shows 850,000 to 1,100,000 clones, roughly 77% of them seen only once. The donors were adults (healthy and HIV-negative) with no recent acute infections or vaccinations. These data belong to a study of shared clonotypes between healthy human individuals. Study results and caveats: Genetic and exposure-history diversity was limited by the small donor number. Clonotypes that were shared across a handful of donors made up approximately 5.1% of naive CD4 clonotypes.

CDR1 and CDR2 (germline): SNHLY, FYNNEI. There are 15 residues in the CDR3. J was trimmed by 1 base and V by 1 base; bases with no gene match: 2. The gene calls are TRBV2 and TRBJ1-2; 8 bases map to TRBD1. The clonotype originates from a man between 18 and 29 years old in good health. Some clones in this sample may be carry-over from other donors' samples. The specimen was memory CD4+ T cells from PBMCs. Specified subset: CD45RA-negative fraction. The CDR3 loop is CASSEGQGNNYGYTF. The DNA for the CDR3 is TGTGCCAGCAGTGAAGGACAGGGGAATAACTATGGCTACACCTTC.